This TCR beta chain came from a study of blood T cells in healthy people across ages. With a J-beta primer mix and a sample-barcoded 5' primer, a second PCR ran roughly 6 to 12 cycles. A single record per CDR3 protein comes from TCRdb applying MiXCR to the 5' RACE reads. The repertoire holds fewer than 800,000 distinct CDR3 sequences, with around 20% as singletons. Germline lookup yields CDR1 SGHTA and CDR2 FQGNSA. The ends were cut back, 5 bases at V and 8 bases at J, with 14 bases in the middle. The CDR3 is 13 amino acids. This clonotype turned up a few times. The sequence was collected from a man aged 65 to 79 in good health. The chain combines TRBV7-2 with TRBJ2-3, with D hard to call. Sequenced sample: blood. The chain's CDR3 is CASSPGIAGTQYF. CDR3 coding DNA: TGTGCCAGCAGCCCAGGCATAGCAGGTACGCAGTATTTT. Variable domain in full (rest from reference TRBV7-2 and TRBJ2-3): GAGVSQSPSNKVTEKGKDVELRCDPISGHTALYWYRQSLGQGLEFLIYFQGNSAPDKSGLPSDRFSAERTGGSVSTLTIQRTQQEDSAVYLCASSPGIAGTQYFGPGTRLTVL.